A selection of T cell receptor beta chains follows, all from one sample in a study of cytomegalovirus exposure and HLA in healthy donors. This table comes from immunoSEQ multiplex PCR, and its TCRdb copy is limited to in-frame clones, with some not included. The data show over 200,000 clones, about 91% seen once. The sequencing input was PBMCs. The receptors were sampled from a young woman in good health and CMV-seronegative. Each CDR3 is given with its conserved first and last residue. The order of the fields is D gene, V gene, J gene, CDR3 DNA, CDR3 protein. A D gene is named only where the DNA matches it firmly.

NA,TRBV7-9,TRBJ2-6,TGTGCCAGCAGGCCCCGGAGGGTGCCCAACGTCCTGACTTTC,CASRPRRVPNVLTF
NA,TRBV5-6,TRBJ2-3,TGTGCCAGCAGCCCTGGGGCGTTACAGGATACGCAGTATTTT,CASSPGALQDTQYF
NA,TRBV10-1,TRBJ2-4,TGCGCCAGCAGGGAACCCGAAACAGAGTCCAAAAACATTCAGTACTTC,CASREPETESKNIQYF
NA,TRBV28,TRBJ1-1,TGTGCCAGCAGTTTCTACCAAATAGGGGTCGAGACTGAAGCTTTCTTT,CASSFYQIGVETEAFF
TRBD2,TRBV30,TRBJ2-7,TGTGCCTGGATCGGGGGGGGTATCGAGCAGTACTTC,CAWIGGGIEQYF
NA,TRBV29-1,TRBJ2-1,TGCAGCGTTGGCGGGACGTCCTACAATGAGCAGTTCTTC,CSVGGTSYNEQFF
NA,TRBV6-6,TRBJ2-1,TGTGCCAGTCACTATAGCTCCGCCTACAATGAGCAGTTCTTC,CASHYSSAYNEQFF
TRBD1,TRBV4-3,TRBJ1-1,TGCGCCAGCAGCCAGGGGACAGGGGTGAACACTGAAGCTTTCTTT,CASSQGTGVNTEAFF
TRBD2,TRBV9,TRBJ2-3,TGTGCCAGCAGCGTAGCGGGAGGGGCAGATACGCAGTATTTT,CASSVAGGADTQYF
TRBD1,TRBV5-1,TRBJ1-1,TGCGCCAGCAGCCCTGGACAGGGAAGGACTGAAGCTTTCTTT,CASSPGQGRTEAFF
TRBD1,TRBV5-4,TRBJ2-5,TGTGCCAGCAGCTACCGAGGGGGCGGTCAAGAGACCCAGTACTTC,CASSYRGGGQETQYF
TRBD1,TRBV10-3,TRBJ1-1,TGTGCCATCACCCCGGGACAGAGCACTGAAGCTTTCTTT,CAITPGQSTEAFF